The 18 T cell receptor beta chains below all came from one sample that was sequenced in a study of T-cell reconstitution after alpha-beta-depleted transplantation in children. Unique molecular identifiers were incorporated during preparation of the TCRbeta library. One entry per CDR3 protein, called by TCRdb with MiXCR from the PCR reads. The table shows roughly 240,000 distinct CDR3 sequences, with 8.2% occurring only once. The material sequenced was PBMCs, mostly from graft donor cells, taken 180 days after TCRalphabeta/CD19-depleted stem cell transplant. These receptor sequences come from a male patient younger than 18 who had a stem cell transplant for acute lymphoblastic leukemia, so the T cells may come from the graft donor.

There are many counts of this clonotype. This chain links TRBV4-3 with TRBJ2-2; 7 bases are shared with TRBD1. With V trimmed by 3 bases and J by 8 bases, 6 bases remained unmatched. Looked up from germline, CDR1 is LGHNA and CDR2 is YSLEER. The CDR3 runs 14 residues. Here the CDR3 DNA reads TGCGCCAGCAGCCATCAGGACAGGCGGGGGGAGCTGTTTTTT. It translates to CASSHQDRRGELFF.

This clonotype was seen ten or more times. This sequence joins TRBV7-9 and TRBJ1-1, with D tentatively TRBD1 (6 bases). From germline, CDR1 is SEHNR and CDR2 FQNEAQ (reference sequence). This CDR3 is 14 amino acids long. Trimming removed 5 bases at V and 1 base at J, with 11 bases between. The CDR3 sequence is CASSQRGGNTEAFF. Written as DNA, the CDR3 is TGTGCCAGCAGCCAGAGGGGGGGGAACACTGAAGCTTTCTTT.

This clonotype has just a few counts. A much larger clone lies a single base off, so this may be a read error. The genes are TRBV4-3 and TRBJ1-5; no clear D gene. Trimming pared 1 base from V and 7 bases from J, leaving 14 bases between. This CDR3 has 15 amino acids. Germline V gene data show CDR1 as LGHNA and CDR2 as YSLEER. The CDR3: CASSQGLAAGQPQHF. The CDR3 nucleotides are TGCGCCAGCAGCCAAGGCCTGGCAGCGGGCCAGCCCCAGCATTTT.

A word on this clonotype: An end of the junction does not agree with germline; a read error may underlie this. The J gene is TRBJ1-5, the V gene TRBV7-9, with a possible D match to TRBD1 (6 bases). Germline CDR1 reads SEHNR; CDR2 reads FQNEAQ (reference sequence). CDR3 length: 13 residues. The CDR3 nucleotides are TGTGTCAGCAGCTTAGGGGGTAATCAGCCCCAGCATTTT. Its translation is CVSSLGGNQPQHF.

This clonotype was detected only a few times. The chain uses TRBV4-3 and TRBJ1-6; 7 bases line up with TRBD1. J was trimmed by 8 bases and V by 4 bases; bases with no gene match: 2. The CDR3 is 13 amino acids. Germline values: CDR1 LGHNA, CDR2 YSLEER. The CDR3 protein is CASSPDRDSPLHF. CDR3 sequence (DNA): TGCGCCAGCAGCCCAGACAGGGATTCACCCCTCCACTTT.

There are many counts of this clonotype. The J gene is TRBJ1-4, the V gene TRBV5-1, with D unclear. The CDR3 consists of 14 residues. Germline V CDR1 and CDR2: SGHRS, YFSETQ. Trimming took 0 bases from V and 5 from J, leaving 8 bases between them. The CDR3 sequence: CASSLAPGNEKLFF. CDR3 nucleotide sequence: TGCGCCAGCAGCTTGGCTCCGGGCAATGAAAAACTGTTTTTT. Filled out from reference TRBV5-1 and TRBJ1-4, the complete variable domain reads KAGVTQTPRYLIKTRGQQVTLSCSPISGHRSVSWYQQTPGQGLQFLFEYFSETQRNKGNFPGRFSGRQFSNSRSEMNVSTLELGDSALYLCASSLAPGNEKLFFGSGTQLSVL.

This clonotype appeared many times. J is TRBJ2-7 and V is TRBV5-1; no clear D. Trimming took 4 bases from V and 0 from J, leaving 14 bases between them. The CDR3 spans 15 residues. In germline, CDR1 is SGHRS, CDR2 YFSETQ. CDR3 DNA: TGCGCCAGCAGCCACCCTGGGCGATCCTCCTACGAGCAGTACTTC. Translated: CASSHPGRSSYEQYF.

In its sample, this clonotype was seen many times. This sequence joins TRBV6-1 and TRBJ1-4; D perhaps matches TRBD1 (5 bases). Germline V gives CDR1 MNHNS, CDR2 SASEGT. V was clipped by 7 bases and J by 8 bases, with 14 bases between them. The CDR3 sequence is 13 residues long. The CDR3 protein is CASKGLLREKLFF. In nucleotides, the CDR3 is TGTGCCAGCAAGGGACTCCTTCGGGAAAAACTGTTTTTT.

This clonotype was detected many times. V is TRBV4-1 and J is TRBJ1-2; D gene uncertain. This CDR3 is 11 amino acids long. Trimming shortened V by 1 base and J by 10 bases, and 7 bases separated the two germline ends. The germline V gene has CDR1 MGHRA and CDR2 YSYEKL. The CDR3 sequence: CASSQGRDYTF. Written as DNA, the CDR3 is TGCGCCAGCAGCCAAGGGAGGGACTACACCTTC.

This clonotype was recorded many times. The chain combines TRBV12-3 or TRBV12-4 with TRBJ1-5, with TRBD1 matching over 7 bases. Losses at the gene ends were 4 bases for V and 11 bases for J; bases not matched to a gene: 11. The CDR3 contains 14 residues. The CDR3 loop is CASSSGQWLRAQHF. CDR3 coding DNA: TGTGCCAGCAGTTCGGGACAGTGGCTTAGGGCCCAGCATTTT.

The J gene is TRBJ2-7, the V gene TRBV11-2, with TRBD2 matching 7 bases. Per the germline V gene, CDR1 is SGHAT and CDR2 is FQNNGV. The CDR3 runs to 17 residues. The J segment lost 5 bases and the V segment lost 4 bases, leaving 17 bases of the junction unmatched. The CDR3 here is CASSWTWGGGSTHEQYF. The DNA of the CDR3 is TGTGCCAGCAGCTGGACTTGGGGAGGCGGGAGCACCCACGAGCAGTACTTC.

This clonotype occurred many times. This chain joins TRBV14 and TRBJ2-1, with unresolved D. In germline, CDR1 is SGHDN, CDR2 FVKESK. The CDR3 totals 14 residues. The germline V and J ends were trimmed by 2 bases and 5 bases, with 10 bases remaining between them. CDR3 protein: CASSQLAHDNEQFF. CDR3 sequence (DNA): TGTGCCAGCAGCCAATTAGCACATGACAATGAGCAGTTCTTC.

The rearrangement links TRBV4-1 to TRBJ2-5; no clear D gene. This CDR3 comprises 15 residues. Looked up from germline, CDR1 is MGHRA and CDR2 is YSYEKL. Trimming removed 4 bases at V and 0 bases at J, with 12 bases between. The CDR3 sequence is CASSLTERNQETQYF. CDR3 nucleotide sequence: TGCGCCAGCAGCCTGACGGAGCGTAACCAAGAGACCCAGTACTTC.

This clonotype was seen ten or more times. The chain recombines TRBV20-1 with TRBJ2-3; D ambiguous. Trimming pared 4 bases from V and 0 bases from J, leaving 14 bases between. The CDR3 has 15 amino acids. Germline CDR1 reads DFQATT; CDR2 reads SNEGSKA (reference sequence). DNA for the CDR3: TGCAGTGCTACGAGTTCCCCCGTCAGCACAGATACGCAGTATTTT. This gives the protein CSATSSPVSTDTQYF.

The table lists this clonotype with many counts. The V gene is TRBV7-8, the J gene TRBJ2-1; tentative D call: TRBD2 (6 bases). V gave up 2 bases and J gave up 5 bases, with 19 bases separating them. Germline V gene sequence: CDR1 SGHVS, CDR2 FQNEAQ. The CDR3 length is 17 residues. CDR3 DNA sequence: TGTGCCAGCAGCTTAAGAGGGGCGGGGACGTTCGACAATGAGCAGTTCTTC. This encodes CASSLRGAGTFDNEQFF.

The sample holds many counts of this clonotype. The V gene is TRBV10-3, the J gene TRBJ1-5; D gene unclear. The CDR3 is 13 residues long. V lost 4 bases and J 3 bases, leaving 7 bases between the germline ends. Germline V gene sequence: CDR1 ENHRY, CDR2 SYGVKD. CDR3 protein: CAISVQVNQPQHF. CDR3 sequence (DNA): TGTGCCATCAGTGTCCAGGTCAATCAGCCCCAGCATTTT.

This clonotype showed up many times. The chain has TRBV6-2 or TRBV6-3 and TRBJ1-1, with D possibly TRBD1 on 6 matching bases. V was pared by 5 bases and J by 5 bases, with 15 bases between. Germline V gene data show CDR1 as MNHEY and CDR2 as SVGEGT. The CDR3 loop spans 14 amino acids. The CDR3 loop reads CASSRDGGLTEAFF. CDR3 nucleotides: TGTGCCAGCAGTCGTGATGGGGGCCTGACTGAAGCTTTCTTT.

This clonotype was seen many times. The V and J genes are TRBV7-6 and TRBJ2-7; TRBD2 aligns across 11 bases. Germline V gives CDR1 SGHVS, CDR2 FNYEAQ. Trimming at V came to 5 bases and at J to 2 bases, leaving 8 bases not matched to a gene. CDR3 size: 16 residues. The CDR3 DNA reads TGTGCCAGCAGCCAACGACTAGCGGGGATTCCCTACGAGCAGTACTTC. This translates into CASSQRLAGIPYEQYF.